These 19 T cell receptor beta chains came from one sample sequenced in a study of T-cell reconstitution after alpha-beta-depleted transplantation in children. Unique molecular identifiers were used in preparing the TCRbeta library. TCRdb re-called the PCR reads through MiXCR, storing one row per CDR3 protein. The table lists 900,000 or so distinct CDR3 sequences, less than 20% of them singletons. Source: PBMCs, mostly from graft donor cells, taken 360 days after TCRalphabeta/CD19-depleted stem cell transplant. Source of these receptors: a male patient younger than 18 who had a stem cell transplant for acute lymphoblastic leukemia, so the T cells may come from the graft donor.

The chain combines TRBV9 with TRBJ1-1, with TRBD1 identical over 11 bases. The CDR3 spans 16 residues. With V trimmed by 2 bases and J by 7 bases, 10 bases remained unmatched. Germline values: CDR1 SGDLS, CDR2 YYNGEE. The CDR3 protein is CASSVAGTGGSDEAFF. CDR3 bases: TGTGCCAGCAGCGTCGCCGGGACAGGGGGATCTGATGAAGCTTTCTTT. Complete variable domain (other parts from reference TRBV9 and TRBJ1-1): DSGVTQTPKHLITATGQRVTLRCSPRSGDLSVYWYQQSLDQGLQFLIQYYNGEERAKGNILERFSAQQFPDLHSELNLSSLELGDSALYFCASSVAGTGGSDEAFFGQGTRLTVV.

V and J are TRBV6-2 or TRBV6-3 and TRBJ2-1, with 8 bases that match TRBD2. The V segment lost 6 bases and the J segment 0 bases; nucleotides outside the gene matches: 13. The CDR3 covers 18 residues. Germline lookup yields CDR1 MNHEY and CDR2 SVGEGT. CDR3 sequence reads: CASSPYPLAGTSYNEQFF. The CDR3 coding sequence is TGTGCCAGCAGCCCCTACCCTCTAGCGGGCACCTCCTACAATGAGCAGTTCTTC.

This chain joins TRBV6-5 and TRBJ2-2; 12 bases line up with TRBD2. V was clipped by 0 bases and J by 6 bases; unmatched bases: 2. The CDR3 contains 16 residues. In germline, CDR1 is MNHEY, CDR2 SVGAGI. CDR3 amino acids: CASSYSPSGRAGELFF. DNA for the CDR3: TGTGCCAGCAGTTACTCTCCTAGCGGGAGGGCCGGGGAGCTGTTTTTT.

The chain is built from TRBV5-1 and TRBJ1-1; no clear D. V shed 4 bases and J shed 7 bases, with 17 bases lying between them. The CDR3 totals 14 residues. CDR1 is SGHRS and CDR2 is YFSETQ in the germline V gene. The chain's CDR3 is CASSPEANTYEAFF. The CDR3 DNA is TGCGCCAGCAGCCCAGAGGCGAATACGTATGAAGCTTTCTTT.

This clonotype appeared many times. V usage is TRBV7-9 and J usage is TRBJ2-5; D is undetermined. Germline CDR1 and CDR2: SEHNR and FQNEAQ (reference sequence). The V gene lost 8 bases and the J gene lost 7 bases, with 8 bases spanning the gap. The CDR3 extends over 10 amino acids. The CDR3, as DNA: TGTGCCAGCGGGGTAGGGACCCAGTACTTC. This gives the protein CASGVGTQYF.

This clonotype was recorded at least ten times. The chain combines TRBV29-1 with TRBJ2-5; D is ambiguous. Germline V gene lookup returns CDR1 SQVTM and CDR2 ANQGSEA. The V end was cut by 3 bases, the J end by 5 bases, with 4 bases between. This CDR3 region has 10 residues. Here the CDR3 reads CSVETETQYF. The CDR3, as DNA: TGCAGCGTTGAGACGGAGACCCAGTACTTC.

The genes are TRBV6-1 and TRBJ2-2, with 14 bases identical to TRBD2. Germline V gene sequence: CDR1 MNHNS, CDR2 SASEGT. V shed 8 bases, J shed 3 bases, and the junction held 2 bases outside the gene matches. CDR3 length: 15 residues. The CDR3 reads CASGLAGGHTGELFF. The DNA of the CDR3 is TGTGCCAGCGGACTAGCGGGAGGCCACACCGGGGAGCTGTTTTTT.

This clonotype was seen many times. V usage is TRBV20-1 and J usage is TRBJ2-3; D is undetermined. Germline values: CDR1 DFQATT, CDR2 SNEGSKA (reference sequence). V lost 5 bases and J lost 1, with 4 bases in between. The CDR3 totals 11 residues. Written as DNA, the CDR3 is TGCAGTGCTCTCCGCACAGATACGCAGTATTTT. It is translated as CSALRTDTQYF.

The table lists this clonotype with a count of one. V gene TRBV7-9 combines with J gene TRBJ2-1; 7 bases fit TRBD2. V was clipped by 6 bases and J by 10 bases; unmatched bases: 18. This CDR3 is built from 16 residues. Germline V lookup: CDR1 SEHNR, CDR2 FQNEAQ (reference sequence). This CDR3 reads CASRTGLSGADNEQFF. The CDR3 nucleotides are TGTGCCAGCAGGACCGGACTAAGCGGGGCTGATAACGAGCAGTTCTTC.

This sequence joins TRBV27 and TRBJ2-3; TRBD1 might be the D (6 bases). Germline V gene data show CDR1 as MNHEY and CDR2 as SMNVEV (reference sequence). The V gene lost 6 bases and the J gene lost 7 bases, with 14 bases spanning the gap. The CDR3 has 13 residues. In nucleotides, the CDR3 is TGTGCCAGCAGCCCCTACAGGGTGAATACGCAGTATTTT. Amino acid sequence: CASSPYRVNTQYF.

The CDR3 spells CASTNSPFHEQYF. The CDR3 bases are TGTGCCAGCACTAACTCGCCGTTCCACGAGCAGTACTTC. The chain combines TRBV7-6 with TRBJ2-7; D gene uncertain. V shed 7 bases and J shed 5 bases, with 15 bases lying between them. Germline loops: CDR1 SGHVS, CDR2 FNYEAQ. The CDR3 extends over 13 amino acids.

The chain recombines TRBV25-1 with TRBJ1-5; D not resolved. This CDR3 is built from 12 residues. The V gene's germline CDR1 is MGHDK and CDR2 SYGVNS. The V end was cut by 0 bases, the J end by 6 bases, with 3 bases between. In nucleotides, the CDR3 is TGTGCCAGCAGTGAATACGGTCAGCCCCAGCATTTT. Its protein product is CASSEYGQPQHF.

The V gene is TRBV5-5, the J gene TRBJ2-7; D is possibly TRBD1 (5 bases). Germline CDR1 SGHKS, CDR2 YYEKEE (reference sequence). This CDR3 has 17 amino acids. V was pared by 6 bases and J by 0 bases, with 22 bases between. The CDR3, as DNA: TGTGCCAGCACTTCCAGCTTCACAAGTGACAGCTCCTACGAGCAGTACTTC. Translation: CASTSSFTSDSSYEQYF. Based on the CDR3 plus reference TRBV5-5 and TRBJ2-7, the full variable domain is DAGVTQSPTHLIKTRGQQVTLRCSPISGHKSVSWYQQVLGQGPQFIFQYYEKEERGRGNFPDRFSARQFPNYSSELNVNALLLGDSALYLCASTSSFTSDSSYEQYFGPGTRLTVT.

Many counts were recorded for this clonotype. The rearrangement joins TRBV5-1 to TRBJ2-3; D is perhaps TRBD1 (5 bases). The length of the CDR3 is 14 residues. The V gene lost 4 bases and the J gene lost 4 bases, with 13 bases spanning the gap. CDR1 and CDR2 (germline): SGHRS, YFSETQ. CDR3 sequence: CASSRGQGPDTQYF. DNA of the CDR3: TGCGCCAGCAGCCGTGGGCAGGGCCCAGATACGCAGTATTTT.

The table lists this clonotype with a count of one. Because the CDR3 is missing its conserved closing phenylalanine or tryptophan, this is likely a read error. CDR3 nucleotides: TGTGCCAGCAGACCGGGACTCCTGAACACTGAAGCTTTCTAT. Its protein product is CASRPGLLNTEAFY. The chain recombines TRBV28 with TRBJ1-1; the D gene is possibly TRBD1 (5 bases). The CDR3 runs 14 residues. From germline, CDR1 is MDHEN and CDR2 SYDVKM. Trimming stripped 6 bases from V and 0 bases from J, with 11 bases between.

This clonotype has more than one count but fewer than ten. V is TRBV20-1 and J is TRBJ2-7; 7 nucleotides align to TRBD1. The CDR3 runs to 14 residues. Per the germline V gene, CDR1 is DFQATT and CDR2 is SNEGSKA (reference sequence). V trimming: 4 bases; J trimming: 1 base; junction bases outside the gene matches: 7. CDR3 amino acids: CSATPGQLSYEQYF. CDR3 coding DNA: TGCAGTGCTACCCCGGGACAGCTGTCCTACGAGCAGTACTTC.

In its sample, this clonotype was seen a few times. This CDR3 is CASSPDKAVDRNTEAFF. CDR3 nucleotides: TGCGCCAGCAGCCCGGACAAGGCAGTGGACCGGAACACTGAAGCTTTCTTT. V usage is TRBV5-1 and J usage is TRBJ1-1; D is perhaps TRBD1 (5 bases). CDR3 size: 17 residues. V lost 4 bases to trimming and J lost 1 base, with 20 bases between them. Germline CDR1 reads SGHRS; CDR2 reads YFSETQ.

This clonotype was counted a few times. This chain uses TRBV3-1 with TRBJ2-2; D unresolved. This CDR3 is built from 11 residues. Germline V gene data show CDR1 as LGHDT and CDR2 as YNNKEL (reference sequence). Between the trimmed V and J ends, which lost 2 bases and 14 bases, there was a span of 9 bases. The CDR3 reads CASSQLHSLFF. In DNA, the CDR3 is TGTGCCAGCAGCCAATTACATTCTCTGTTTTTT.

This clonotype was detected only a few times. The rearrangement links TRBV18 to TRBJ2-1, with TRBD1 matching over 9 bases. This CDR3 region has 19 residues. Germline CDR1 and CDR2: KGHSH and LQKENI. J gave up 0 bases and V 0 bases, and 9 bases lay outside the gene matches. CDR3 protein: CASSPPLSTGGTSYNEQFF. As DNA, the CDR3 is TGTGCCAGCTCACCACCGTTGTCGACAGGGGGAACCTCCTACAATGAGCAGTTCTTC.